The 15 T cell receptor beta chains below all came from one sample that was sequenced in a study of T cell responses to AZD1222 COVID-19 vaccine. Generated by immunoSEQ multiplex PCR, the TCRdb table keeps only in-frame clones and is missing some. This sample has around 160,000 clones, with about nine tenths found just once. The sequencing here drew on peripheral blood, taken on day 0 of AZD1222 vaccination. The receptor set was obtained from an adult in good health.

The CDR3 region has the DNA TGTGCCAGCAGCTTCGGACAGGGGAGCTATGGCTACACCTTC. It is translated as CASSFGQGSYGYTF. V gene TRBV7-9 combines with J gene TRBJ1-2; TRBD1 matches 9 bases. This CDR3 is 14 amino acids long. The junction had 3 bases not matched to a gene; V was cut back by 3 bases and J by 4 bases. The germline V gene encodes CDR1 SEHNR and CDR2 FQNEAQ (reference sequence).

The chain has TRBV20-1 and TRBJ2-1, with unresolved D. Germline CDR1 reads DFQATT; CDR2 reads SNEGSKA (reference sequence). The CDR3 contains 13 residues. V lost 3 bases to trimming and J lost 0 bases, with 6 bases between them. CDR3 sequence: CSASDPSYNEQFF. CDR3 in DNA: TGCAGTGCTAGTGATCCCTCCTACAATGAGCAGTTCTTC.

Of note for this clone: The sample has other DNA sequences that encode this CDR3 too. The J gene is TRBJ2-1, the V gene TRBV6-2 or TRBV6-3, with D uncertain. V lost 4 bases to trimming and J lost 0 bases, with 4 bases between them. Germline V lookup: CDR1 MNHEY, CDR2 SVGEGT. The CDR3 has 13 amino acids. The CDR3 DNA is TGTGCCAGCAGTTCTTCCTCCTACAATGAGCAGTTCTTC. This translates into CASSSSSYNEQFF.

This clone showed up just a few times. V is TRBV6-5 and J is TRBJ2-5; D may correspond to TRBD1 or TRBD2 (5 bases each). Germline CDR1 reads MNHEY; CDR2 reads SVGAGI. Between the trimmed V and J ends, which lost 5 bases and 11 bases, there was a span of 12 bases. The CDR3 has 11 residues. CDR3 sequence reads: CASSNGAIQYF. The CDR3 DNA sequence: TGTGCCAGCAGTAACGGGGCAATACAGTACTTC.

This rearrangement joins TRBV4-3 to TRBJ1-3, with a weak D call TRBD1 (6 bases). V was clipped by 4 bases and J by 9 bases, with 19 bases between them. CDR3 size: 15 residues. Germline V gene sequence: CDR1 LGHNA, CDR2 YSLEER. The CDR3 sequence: CASSRYRELGSTIYF. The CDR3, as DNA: TGCGCCAGCAGCCGATACAGGGAGTTGGGGAGCACCATATATTTT.

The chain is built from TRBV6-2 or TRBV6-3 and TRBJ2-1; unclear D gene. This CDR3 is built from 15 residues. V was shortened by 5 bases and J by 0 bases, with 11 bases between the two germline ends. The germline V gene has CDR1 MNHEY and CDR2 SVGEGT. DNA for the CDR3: TGTGCCAGCAGTCAAACTCCCCACTCCTACAATGAGCAGTTCTTC. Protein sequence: CASSQTPHSYNEQFF.

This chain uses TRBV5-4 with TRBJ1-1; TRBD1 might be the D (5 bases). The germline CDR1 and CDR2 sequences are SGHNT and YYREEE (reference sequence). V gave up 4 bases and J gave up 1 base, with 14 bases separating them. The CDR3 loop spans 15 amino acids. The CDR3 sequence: CASSLDGTGNTEAFF. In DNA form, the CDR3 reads TGTGCCAGCAGCCTGGACGGGACGGGGAACACTGAAGCTTTCTTT. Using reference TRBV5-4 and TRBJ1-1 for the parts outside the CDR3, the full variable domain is ETGVTQSPTHLIKTRGQQVTLRCSSQSGHNTVSWYQQALGQGPQFIFQYYREEENGRGNFPPRFSGLQFPNYSSELNVNALELDDSALYLCASSLDGTGNTEAFFGQGTRLTVV.

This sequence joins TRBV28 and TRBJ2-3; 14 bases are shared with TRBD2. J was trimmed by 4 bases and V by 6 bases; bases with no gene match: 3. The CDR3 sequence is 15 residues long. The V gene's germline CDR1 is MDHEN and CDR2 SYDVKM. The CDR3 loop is CASSLGLAGADTQYF. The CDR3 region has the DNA TGTGCCAGCAGCCTGGGACTAGCGGGAGCAGATACGCAGTATTTT. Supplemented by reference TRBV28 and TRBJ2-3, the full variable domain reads DVKVTQSSRYLVKRTGEKVFLECVQDMDHENMFWYRQDPGLGLRLIYFSYDVKMKEKGDIPEGYSVSREKKERFSLILESASTNQTSMYLCASSLGLAGADTQYFGPGTRLTVL.

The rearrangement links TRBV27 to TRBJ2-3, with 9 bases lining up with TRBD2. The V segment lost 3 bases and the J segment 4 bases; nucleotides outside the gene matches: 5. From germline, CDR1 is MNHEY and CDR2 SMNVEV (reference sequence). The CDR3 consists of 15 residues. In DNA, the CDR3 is TGTGCCAGCAGTTTCGGCGGGGGGGGTGCAGATACGCAGTATTTT. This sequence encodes CASSFGGGGADTQYF.

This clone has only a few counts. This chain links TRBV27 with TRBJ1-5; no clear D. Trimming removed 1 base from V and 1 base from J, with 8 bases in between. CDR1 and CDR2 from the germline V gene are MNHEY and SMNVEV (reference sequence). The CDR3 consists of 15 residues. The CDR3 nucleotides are TGTGCCAGCAGTTTATTGTCAGGAAGCAATCAGCCCCAGCATTTT. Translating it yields CASSLLSGSNQPQHF.

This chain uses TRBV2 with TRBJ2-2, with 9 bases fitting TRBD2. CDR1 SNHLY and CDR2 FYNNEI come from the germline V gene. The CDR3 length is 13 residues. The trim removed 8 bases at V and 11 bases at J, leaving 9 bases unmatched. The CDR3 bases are TGTGCCAGCTCGTATAGCGGGAGCTCCGAGCTGTTTTTT. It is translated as CASSYSGSSELFF.

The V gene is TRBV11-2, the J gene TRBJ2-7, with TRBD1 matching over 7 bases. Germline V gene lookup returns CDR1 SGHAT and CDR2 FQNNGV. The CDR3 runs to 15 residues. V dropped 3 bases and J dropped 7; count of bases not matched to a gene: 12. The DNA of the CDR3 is TGTGCCAGCAGCTTGGGGACAGCTCTTGGCTTGGAGCAGTACTTC. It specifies CASSLGTALGLEQYF.

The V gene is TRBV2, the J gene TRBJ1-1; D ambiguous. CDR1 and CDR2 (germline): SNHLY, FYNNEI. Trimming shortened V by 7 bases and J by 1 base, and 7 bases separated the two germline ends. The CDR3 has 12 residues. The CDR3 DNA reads TGTGCCAGCATTTTAGGGAACACTGAAGCTTTCTTT. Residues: CASILGNTEAFF.

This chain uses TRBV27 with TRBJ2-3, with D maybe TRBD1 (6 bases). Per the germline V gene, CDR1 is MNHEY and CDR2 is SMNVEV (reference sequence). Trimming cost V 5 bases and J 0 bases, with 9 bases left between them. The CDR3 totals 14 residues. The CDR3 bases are TGTGCCAGCAGTAGGACAGCTAGCACAGATACGCAGTATTTT. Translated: CASSRTASTDTQYF.

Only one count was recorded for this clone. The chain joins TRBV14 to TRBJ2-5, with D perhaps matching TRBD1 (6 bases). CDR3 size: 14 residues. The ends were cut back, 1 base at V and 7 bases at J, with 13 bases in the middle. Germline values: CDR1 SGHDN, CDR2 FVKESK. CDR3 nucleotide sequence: TGTGCCAGCAGCCAAGCCTTGGACAGTCTGACCCAGTACTTC. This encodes CASSQALDSLTQYF.